The following is a T cell receptor beta chain sequence with its context. The data were taken from a study of control samples from healthy donors and cancer patients. Data came from immunoSEQ multiplex PCR; TCRdb stores just in-frame clones and leaves some out. The sample lists 100,000 to 150,000 clones; around 90% were seen once. V gave up 3 bases and J gave up 4 bases; unmatched junction bases: 9. The CDR3 loop spans 15 amino acids. The V gene's germline CDR1 is SGDLS and CDR2 YYNGEE. The sample consisted of blood. The receptor's source is a man aged 40-49 years in good health. This chain uses TRBV9 with TRBJ2-7, with 8 nucleotides matching TRBD1. CDR3 in DNA: TGTGCCAGCAGCGGGCAGGGGGCGGTGTCTTACGAGCAGTACTTC. It specifies CASSGQGAVSYEQYF.